Listed below are T cell receptor beta chains from one sample, sequenced in a study of OX40 agonist ivuxolimab in advanced cancers. Some clones are missing from TCRdb's copy, which holds only in-frame ones; the method was immunoSEQ multiplex PCR. The sample has over 75,000 clones; roughly 91% are singletons. This specimen was CD4+ or CD8+ T cells sorted from blood, taken in a trial of the OX40 agonist ivuxolimab. The origin of the receptors is an adult with an advanced solid tumor such as melanoma, head and neck, liver or kidney cancer. Both conserved end residues are part of each CDR3. A D gene is named only where the DNA matches it firmly. Not all rows give a size; the values are once, few, many and, for expanded clones, a class.

NA | TRBJ2-1 | 14 | TRBV7-2 | NA | CASSSTVGYNEQFF | TGTGCCAGCAGCTCGACTGTGGGCTACAATGAGCAGTTCTTC
NA | TRBJ2-5 | 15 | TRBV11-2 | TRBD2 | CASSLGGGGKETQYF | TGTGCCAGCAGCTTAGGCGGGGGGGGGAAAGAGACCCAGTACTTC
once | TRBJ2-7 | 12 | TRBV27 | NA | CASSGASYEQYF | TGTGCCAGCTCGGGGGCCTCCTACGAGCAGTACTTC
NA | TRBJ2-2 | 14 | TRBV4-3 | NA | CASSQGGAPGELFF | TGCGCCAGCAGCCAAGGGGGGGCGCCCGGGGAGCTGTTTTTT
NA | TRBJ2-7 | 21 | TRBV4-2 | TRBD2 | CASSQGVRLEAGVLFVYEQYF | TGTGCCAGCAGCCAAGGGGTACGATTAGAGGCGGGAGTACTATTTGTCTACGAGCAGTACTTC
NA | TRBJ1-2 | 13 | TRBV28 | TRBD1 | CASSLTGKFGYTF | TGTGCCAGCAGTTTGACAGGGAAATTTGGCTACACCTTC
NA | TRBJ2-7 | 17 | TRBV4-3 | NA | CASSPQAGTRFTYEQYF | TGCGCCAGCAGCCCCCAGGCCGGGACGAGATTCACCTACGAGCAGTACTTC
NA | TRBJ1-1 | 14 | TRBV6-1 | NA | CASSPLRGGTEAFF | TGTGCCAGCAGCCCCCTCCGAGGAGGTACTGAAGCTTTCTTT
NA | TRBJ2-2 | 17 | TRBV4-2 | TRBD2 | CASSQDFAGGRPGELFF | TGTGCCAGCAGCCAAGATTTTGCGGGAGGGCGTCCCGGGGAGCTGTTTTTT
NA | TRBJ2-5 | 14 | TRBV5-1 | NA | CASRPQTSGETQYF | TGCGCCAGCAGACCCCAGACTAGTGGCGAGACCCAGTACTTC
NA | TRBJ2-7 | 16 | TRBV27 | TRBD1 | CASSSAPTGVAYEQYF | TGTGCCAGCAGCTCCGCTCCGACAGGGGTGGCCTACGAGCAGTACTTC
NA | TRBJ2-5 | 17 | TRBV5-1 | TRBD2 | CASSLWTSGRARETQYF | TGCGCCAGCAGCTTGTGGACTAGCGGGAGGGCCCGCGAGACCCAGTACTTC
NA | TRBJ2-1 | 16 | TRBV7-2 | TRBD2 | CASSFASGLAYNEQFF | TGTGCCAGCAGCTTTGCGTCGGGACTAGCTTACAATGAGCAGTTCTTC
once | TRBJ2-5 | 12 | TRBV6-1 | NA | CASSEATKTQYF | TGTGCCAGCAGTGAAGCGACGAAGACCCAGTACTTC
NA | TRBJ2-1 | 15 | TRBV18 | NA | CASSPPEVKYNEQFF | TGTGCCAGCTCACCACCGGAAGTCAAATACAATGAGCAGTTCTTC